This record concerns one T cell receptor beta chain sequence. The antigen is unknown. This CDR3 spans 15 amino acids. Germline CDR1 and CDR2: MNHNS and SASEGT. The V end was cut by 6 bases, the J end by 2 bases, with 16 bases between. Repertoires were generated with immunoSEQ multiplex PCR, while TCRdb's copy carries only in-frame clones and drops some. The sample includes roughly 6,800 clones, around 72% of them seen just once. Time point here: proximal margin of the surgical specimen (macroscopically non-inflamed). The sample is drawn from a study of T cell repertoires in ileal Crohn's disease. In the study overall: MI samples are biopsies from the surgical specimen's proximal margin. Roughly 470 nanograms of biopsy DNA per sample underwent TCRB immunosequencing. The study, taken as a whole, reports: Clonal expansions were more frequent in active smokers than non-smokers at surgery. High-frequency clones were more common in sorted CD8 than CD4 cells.

Sequencing was performed on ileal tissue. The chain carries TRBV6-1 and TRBJ1-1; possibly TRBD1 for D (6 bases). This sequence originates from an adult with Crohn's disease. CDR3 DNA sequence: TGTGCCAGCAGCCTCTTAGGACAGTCAAACACTGAAGCTTTCTTT. It is translated as CASSLLGQSNTEAFF.